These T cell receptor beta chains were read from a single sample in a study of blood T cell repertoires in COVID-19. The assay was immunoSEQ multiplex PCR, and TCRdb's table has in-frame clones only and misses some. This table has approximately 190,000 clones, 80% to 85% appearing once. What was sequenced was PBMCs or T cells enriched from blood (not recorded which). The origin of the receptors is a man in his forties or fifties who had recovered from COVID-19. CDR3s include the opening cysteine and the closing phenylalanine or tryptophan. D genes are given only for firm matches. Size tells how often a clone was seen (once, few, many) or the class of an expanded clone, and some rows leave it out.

CSGDRVEAFF TGCAGCGGCGACAGGGTTGAAGCTTTCTTT . TRBV29-1 TRBD1 TRBJ1-1
CASSGGTENEQFF TGCGCCAGCAGCGGTGGGACAGAGAATGAGCAGTTCTTC . TRBV5-1 TRBD1 TRBJ2-1
CASSLAPTGGYVLTF TGTGCCAGCAGCTTAGCACCGACAGGGGGTTACGTCCTGACTTTC few TRBV7-2 TRBD1 TRBJ2-6
CASSNDRGNTEAFF TGTGCCAGTAGTAACGACAGGGGGAACACTGAAGCTTTCTTT few TRBV19 TRBD1 TRBJ1-1
CASSESRDRGPSHF TGCGCCAGCAGTGAGTCCCGGGACAGGGGGCCCAGTCACTTC . TRBV10-1 TRBD1 TRBJ1-2
CASSTGLAGGSGANVLTF TGTGCCAGCAGCACGGGACTAGCGGGGGGATCTGGGGCCAACGTCCTGACTTTC . TRBV5-4 TRBD2 TRBJ2-6
CASSRLTEQYF TGTGCCAGCAGCCGATTGACTGAGCAGTACTTC . TRBV4-2 . TRBJ2-7
CASSQRLEGSYNEQFF TGTGCCAGCAGCCAAAGACTGGAGGGCTCCTACAATGAGCAGTTCTTC . TRBV4-2 . TRBJ2-1
CASSPLWEGGDDEQYF TGTGCCAGCAGCCCGCTTTGGGAGGGAGGTGATGACGAGCAGTACTTC . TRBV14 TRBD2 TRBJ2-7
CASSPTGGLYGYTF TGTGCCAGCAGTCCGACAGGGGGCCTCTATGGCTACACCTTC many TRBV27 TRBD1 TRBJ1-2
CAWSIDQETQYF TGTGCCTGGAGTATAGACCAAGAGACCCAGTACTTC . TRBV30 . TRBJ2-5
CASSFFPGEGTTEAFF TGTGCCAGCAGCTTTTTTCCCGGGGAGGGTACCACTGAAGCTTTCTTT once TRBV13 . TRBJ1-1
CASSFSGGTSYNEQFF TGTGCCAGCAGCTTTAGCGGGGGTACCTCCTACAATGAGCAGTTCTTC . TRBV5-5 TRBD2 TRBJ2-1
CASIQNGLRNTEAFF TGTGCCAGCATCCAAAACGGACTTAGGAACACTGAAGCTTTCTTT once TRBV7-2 . TRBJ1-1
CASSQAGQDSGNTIYF TGTGCCAGCAGCCAAGCGGGACAGGACTCTGGAAACACCATATATTTT . TRBV4-2 TRBD1 TRBJ1-3
CASSDGRTNEKLFF TGTGCCAGCAGTGATGGTCGGACTAATGAAAAACTGTTTTTT once TRBV2 . TRBJ1-4
CASSSPGTGFGYTF TGTGCCAGCAGTTCCCCCGGGACAGGGTTTGGCTACACCTTC once TRBV28 TRBD1 TRBJ1-2
CASSLDTSAFTEAFF TGTGCCAGCAGCTTAGATACAAGTGCATTCACTGAAGCTTTCTTT . TRBV7-2 . TRBJ1-1
CASSRRQGNQPQHF TGTGCCAGCAGTCGCCGACAGGGTAATCAGCCCCAGCATTTT few TRBV28 TRBD1 TRBJ1-5
CASSIDRGRANEKLFF TGTGCCAGCAGCATCGACAGGGGGCGGGCTAATGAAAAACTGTTTTTT few TRBV11-2 TRBD1 TRBJ1-4
CASRLVGHREGDTQYF TGTGCAAGTCGCTTAGTGGGACACCGTGAGGGAGATACGCAGTATTTT many TRBV12-2 . TRBJ2-3
CASRGQGIWSSYNEQFF TGTGCCAGCAGGGGACAGGGAATATGGAGCTCCTACAATGAGCAGTTCTTC . TRBV28 TRBD1 TRBJ2-1
CASSQAPTRGRVEAFF TGCGCCAGCAGCCAAGCCCCGACACGGGGGAGGGTTGAAGCTTTCTTT . TRBV4-1 . TRBJ1-1
CASSPATTSGYTF TGTGCCAGCTCACCCGCGACGACTTCTGGCTACACCTTC . TRBV18 . TRBJ1-2
CASSYSISRANSGNTIYF TGTGCCAGCAGTTACTCGATCTCCAGGGCTAACTCTGGAAACACCATATATTTT . TRBV6-2/TRBV6-3 . TRBJ1-3
CASSQDIQGQGYYGYTF TGTGCCAGCAGCCAAGATATACAGGGACAGGGGTACTATGGCTACACCTTC . TRBV14 TRBD1 TRBJ1-2
CASSQDQGSAPLHF TGCGCCAGCAGCCAAGATCAAGGGAGTGCACCCCTCCACTTT . TRBV4-1 . TRBJ1-6
CASSEHIQETQYF TGTGCCAGCAGTGAACACATCCAAGAGACCCAGTACTTC . TRBV6-1 . TRBJ2-5
CASSPTTGAGSVDGYTF TGTGCCAGCAGCCCTACGACAGGGGCCGGTTCCGTTGATGGCTACACCTTC . TRBV9 TRBD1 TRBJ1-2
CAMGGEANYGYTF TGTGCAATGGGAGGGGAAGCTAACTATGGCTACACCTTC . TRBV2 . TRBJ1-2
CASGQADSKNIQYF TGTGCCAGTGGACAGGCAGACTCCAAAAACATTCAGTACTTC . TRBV19 TRBD1 TRBJ2-4
CASSVGTGGISNQPQHF TGTGCCAGCAGTGTTGGAACAGGGGGTATTAGCAATCAGCCCCAGCATTTT . TRBV2 TRBD1 TRBJ1-5
CASSQAYRDGYTF TGTGCCAGCAGCCAAGCTTACAGGGATGGCTACACCTTC few TRBV2 . TRBJ1-2
CASSLAGTVTVDTIYF TGTGCCAGCAGCTTAGCCGGGACAGTAACCGTGGACACCATATATTTT . TRBV7-2 TRBD1 TRBJ1-3
CASSLEGTGRETQYF TGTGCCAGCAGCTTAGAGGGCACAGGACGAGAGACCCAGTACTTC once TRBV9 . TRBJ2-5
CASSYTKTGNSPLHF TGTGCCAGCAGTTACACAAAAACAGGGAATTCACCCCTCCACTTT . TRBV6-5 . TRBJ1-6
CASSSETGTQYF TGTGCCAGCAGCTCGGAAACGGGTACGCAGTATTTT . TRBV7-3 . TRBJ2-3
CASSSRTGEETQYF TGTGCCAGCAGCTCTAGGACAGGGGAAGAGACCCAGTACTTC once TRBV7-8 TRBD1 TRBJ2-5
CASSPTGANEQYF TGTGCCAGCTCACCTACAGGGGCCAACGAGCAGTACTTC . TRBV18 TRBD1 TRBJ2-7
CASSSIAGGTDTQYF TGTGCCAGTAGTTCAATAGCGGGGGGCACAGATACGCAGTATTTT . TRBV19 TRBD2 TRBJ2-3
CASSLGTLGKETQYF TGCGCCAGCAGCTTGGGGACTCTCGGAAAAGAGACCCAGTACTTC . TRBV5-1 . TRBJ2-5
CASSQDTPTPLAKNIQYF TGTGCCAGCAGCCAAGATACCCCAACTCCTCTAGCCAAAAACATTCAGTACTTC once TRBV4-2 . TRBJ2-4